This T cell receptor (beta chain) was profiled in a study of blood T cells in healthy people across ages. This clonotype turned up a few times. A second 7 to 11 cycle PCR used barcoded and J-beta primers. TCRdb reprocessed the 5' RACE reads via MiXCR and lists one record per CDR3 protein. The sample yields about 1,500,000 distinct CDR3 sequences, around 39% seen once. Germline CDR1 and CDR2: LGHDT and YNNKEL (reference sequence). V was trimmed by 3 bases and J by 3 bases, leaving 15 bases between them. This CDR3 has 15 residues. The rearrangement links TRBV3-1 to TRBJ2-7; D is unresolved. The origin of this receptor is a young woman in good health. Sequencing was carried out using blood. CDR3 DNA sequence: TGTGCCAGCAGCCAGGCCGCCAAGTCACACTACGAGCAGTACTTC. This encodes CASSQAAKSHYEQYF.